This TCR beta chain was found in a study of vaccination and CD4 T cells after COVID-19. On the study more broadly: Stimuli were overlapping spike peptide pools of SARS-CoV-2 and three common cold coronaviruses (HCoV-NL63, HCoV-OC43, HCoV-229E). Whole-study results and caveats: Looking at convalescent patients, 304 of their 307 vaccine-specific clones were spike mono-reactive.

The Oncomine TCR Beta short-read assay was applied to DNA of cultured CD4+ T cells. TCRdb called the PCR reads again in MiXCR, with one record for every CDR3 protein. Of 9,000 to 10,000 distinct CDR3 sequences listed, 34% are singletons. As for treatment: roughly ten-day PBMC culture with coronavirus spike peptide pools or control peptides (ViraFEST assay). Those CD4+ T cells from the unexposed donor predate the COVID-19 pandemic (2011-2018). ViraFEST expanded antigen-specific T cells with peptide pools, then sequenced TCRs. Cultures got half-medium changes with IL-2 on days 3 and 7. This CDR3 is 14 amino acids long. The germline V gene encodes CDR1 SEHNR and CDR2 FQNEAQ (reference sequence). V was cut by 5 bases and J by 1 base, with 6 bases left in between. With regard to this clonotype: What it binds is not known.

The chain recombines TRBV7-9 with TRBJ2-6; D unclear. Sequenced material: CD4+ T cells from blood, cultured in vitro. The clonotype comes from a human donor in good health. In nucleotides, the CDR3 is TGTGCCAGCAGCAGAGCTTCTGGGGCCAACGTCCTGACTTTC. It encodes CASSRASGANVLTF.